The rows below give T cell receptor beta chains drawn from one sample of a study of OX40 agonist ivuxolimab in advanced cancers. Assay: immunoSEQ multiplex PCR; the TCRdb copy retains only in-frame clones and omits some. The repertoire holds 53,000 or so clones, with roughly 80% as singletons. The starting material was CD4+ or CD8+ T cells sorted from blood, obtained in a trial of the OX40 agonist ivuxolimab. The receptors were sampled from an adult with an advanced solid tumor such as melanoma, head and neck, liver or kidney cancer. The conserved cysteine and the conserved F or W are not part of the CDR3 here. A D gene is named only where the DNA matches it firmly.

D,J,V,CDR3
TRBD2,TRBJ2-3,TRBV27,ASSSLGLGGRYTDTQY
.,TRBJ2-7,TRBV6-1,ASSAPPRGSSPYEQY
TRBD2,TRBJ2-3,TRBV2,ASSVTSGSSDTQY
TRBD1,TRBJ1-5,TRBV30,AWNDRAGQPQH
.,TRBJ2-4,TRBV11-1,ASTITGSPSTQY
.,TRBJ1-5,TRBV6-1,ASTPGRGARPQH
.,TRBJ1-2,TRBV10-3,AISESGEGGYT
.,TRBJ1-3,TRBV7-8,ASSPNPTGSGNTIY
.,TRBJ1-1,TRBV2,ASTPQGHTMNTEAF
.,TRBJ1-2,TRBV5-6,ASSLTDFYNYGYT
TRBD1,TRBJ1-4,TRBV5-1,ASSRGTGPTNEKLF
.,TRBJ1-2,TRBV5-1,ASSSDRGSGYT
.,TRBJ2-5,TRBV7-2,ASSHWGQAKETQY
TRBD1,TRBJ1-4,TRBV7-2,ASSPQTGENEKLF
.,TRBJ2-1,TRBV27,ASSLSPGGYSYNEQF
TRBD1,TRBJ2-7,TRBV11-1,ASSLTRDRGRYYEQY
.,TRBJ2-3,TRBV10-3,AISEPSRTGDTQY
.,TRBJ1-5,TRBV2,ASSDSHSNQPQH
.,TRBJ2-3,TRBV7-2,ASSLEGSTDTQY
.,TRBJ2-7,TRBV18,ASSPPVHSYEQY
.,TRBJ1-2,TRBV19,ASSVDTGRDGYT
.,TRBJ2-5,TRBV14,ASSPLIGGLQETQY
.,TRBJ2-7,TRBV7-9,ASRHRDGASYEQY
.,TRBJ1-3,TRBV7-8,ASSLGGLLSGNTIY
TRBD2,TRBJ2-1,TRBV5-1,ASSVSGTSGRRGNEQF
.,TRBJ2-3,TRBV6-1,ASSDIGAGTDTQY
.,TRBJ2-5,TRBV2,ASRTSEIQETQY
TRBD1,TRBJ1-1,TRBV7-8,ASSVYRGRAEAF
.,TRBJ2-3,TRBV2,ASSMPPSDTQY
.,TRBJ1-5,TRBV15,ATSRFRDSNQPQH
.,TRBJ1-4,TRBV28,ASSLTPFRQFGEKLF
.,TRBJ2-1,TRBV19,ASSIGLPNEQF
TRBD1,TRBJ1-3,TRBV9,ASSLGQGKTGNTIY
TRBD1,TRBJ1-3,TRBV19,ASTRTGGAFGNTIY
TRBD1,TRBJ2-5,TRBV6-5,ASSYGTGQETQY
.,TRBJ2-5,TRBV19,ASSIGGLGVQETQY
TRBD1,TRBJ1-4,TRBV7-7,ASSRSGTGEKLF
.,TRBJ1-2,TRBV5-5,ASSLEKVYGYT
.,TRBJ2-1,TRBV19,ASSMQRIQF
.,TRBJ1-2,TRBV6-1,ASSEGSYGYT
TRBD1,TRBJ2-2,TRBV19,ASKRGRDTGELF
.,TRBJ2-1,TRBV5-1,ASSYTPGDPQF
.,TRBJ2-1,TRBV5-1,ASSLADTYNEQF
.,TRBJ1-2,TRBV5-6,ASSLTAIDGYT
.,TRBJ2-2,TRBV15,ATSRAWDLSTGELF
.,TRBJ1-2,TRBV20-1,SAGTAVDYT
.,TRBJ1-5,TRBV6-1,ASRGRVSQPQH
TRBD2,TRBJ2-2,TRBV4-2,ASSLGLAEKYTGELF
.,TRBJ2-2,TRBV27,ASSFSTFDVTGELF
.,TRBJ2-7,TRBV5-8,ASSLGRSVSYEQY
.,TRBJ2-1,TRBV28,ASSFGGSSYNEQF
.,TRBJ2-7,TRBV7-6,ASSIGGLGSYEQY
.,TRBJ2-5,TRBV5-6,ASSLSLGEAETQY
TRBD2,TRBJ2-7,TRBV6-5,ASRREATYEQY
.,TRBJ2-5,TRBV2,ASSEVWRAEDQETQY
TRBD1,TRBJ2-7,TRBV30,AARGQGFSGYEQY
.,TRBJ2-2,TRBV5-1,ASSLGRGRGELF